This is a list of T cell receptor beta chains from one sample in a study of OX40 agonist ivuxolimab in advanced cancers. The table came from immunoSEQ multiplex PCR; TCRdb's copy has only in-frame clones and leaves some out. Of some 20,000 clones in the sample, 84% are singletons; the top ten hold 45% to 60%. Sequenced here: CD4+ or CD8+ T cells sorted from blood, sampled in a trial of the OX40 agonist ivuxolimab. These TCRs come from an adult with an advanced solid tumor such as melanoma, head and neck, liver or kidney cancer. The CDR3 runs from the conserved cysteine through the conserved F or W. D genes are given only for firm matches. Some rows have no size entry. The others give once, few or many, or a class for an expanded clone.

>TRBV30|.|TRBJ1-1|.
CAWSFSLGAFF
TGTGCCTGGAGTTTTTCCCTGGGGGCTTTCTTT
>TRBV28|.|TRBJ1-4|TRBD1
CASSLRSGGVEKLFF
TGTGCCAGCAGTTTACGGTCAGGGGGCGTTGAAAAACTGTTTTTT
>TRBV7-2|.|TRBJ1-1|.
CASSLAGTDTEAFF
TGTGCCAGCAGCTTAGCGGGGACGGACACTGAAGCTTTCTTT
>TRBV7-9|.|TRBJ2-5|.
CASSLGSIQETQYF
TGTGCCAGCAGCCTCGGGTCTATACAAGAGACCCAGTACTTC
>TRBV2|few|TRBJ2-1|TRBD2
CASSGTTYNEQFF
TGTGCCAGCTCCGGGACTACCTACAATGAGCAGTTCTTC
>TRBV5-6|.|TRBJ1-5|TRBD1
CASSFRTGLQPQHF
TGTGCCAGCAGCTTCCGGACAGGGCTCCAGCCCCAGCATTTT
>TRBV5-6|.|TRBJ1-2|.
CASSSPTRTRVYGYTF
TGTGCCAGCAGCTCGCCAACTAGAACACGGGTCTATGGCTACACCTTC
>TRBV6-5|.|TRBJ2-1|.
CASSYAVRGSYNEQFF
TGTGCCAGCAGTTACGCGGTCAGGGGCTCCTACAATGAGCAGTTCTTC
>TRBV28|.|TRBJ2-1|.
CASGDRLSYNEQFF
TGTGCCAGCGGAGACAGGCTATCTTACAATGAGCAGTTCTTC
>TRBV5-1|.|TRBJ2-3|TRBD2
CASSWTSGADTQYF
TGCGCCAGCAGCTGGACTAGCGGGGCGGATACGCAGTATTTT
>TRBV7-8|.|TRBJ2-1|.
CASSRGSKVGNEQFF
TGTGCCAGCAGCCGGGGGTCGAAAGTTGGGAATGAGCAGTTCTTC
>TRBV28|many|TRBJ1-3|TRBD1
CASSLFMGQGSGNTIYF
TGTGCCAGCAGTTTATTTATGGGACAGGGCTCTGGAAACACCATATATTTT
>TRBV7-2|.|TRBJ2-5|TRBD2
CASSLGTSVLETQYF
TGTGCCAGCAGCTTAGGGACTAGCGTCTTGGAGACCCAGTACTTC
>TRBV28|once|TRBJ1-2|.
CASSSGVRGYTF
TGTGCCAGCAGCTCCGGGGTGAGGGGCTACACCTTC
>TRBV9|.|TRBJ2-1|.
CASRGGMDVGNEQFF
TGTGCCAGCAGGGGCGGGATGGATGTCGGGAATGAGCAGTTCTTC
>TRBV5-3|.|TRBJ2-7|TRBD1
CASSLLGGQREQYF
TGTGCCAGCAGCTTGCTAGGGGGCCAACGGGAGCAGTACTTC
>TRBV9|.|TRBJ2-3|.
CASSAPGREVFDTQYF
TGTGCCAGCAGCGCGCCGGGCAGGGAGGTGTTTGATACGCAGTATTTT
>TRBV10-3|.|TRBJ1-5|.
CAISETGNSNQPQHF
TGTGCCATCAGTGAGACAGGTAATAGCAATCAGCCCCAGCATTTT
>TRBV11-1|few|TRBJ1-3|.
CASSTNGNTIYF
TGTGCCAGCAGCACCAATGGAAACACCATATATTTT
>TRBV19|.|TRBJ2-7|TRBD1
CASSHEGGSYEQYF
TGTGCCAGTAGTCACGAAGGGGGCAGCTACGAGCAGTACTTC
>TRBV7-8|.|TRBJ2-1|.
CASSLGLGRPYNEQFF
TGTGCCAGCAGCTTAGGGCTGGGGCGGCCCTACAATGAGCAGTTCTTC
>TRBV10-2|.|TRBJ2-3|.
CASSDTDTQYF
TGCGCCAGCTCCGACACAGATACGCAGTATTTT
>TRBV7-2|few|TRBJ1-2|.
CASSLAGDYGYTF
TGTGCCAGCAGCTTAGCAGGGGACTATGGCTACACCTTC
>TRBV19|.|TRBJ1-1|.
CASSIAGDTEAFF
TGTGCCAGTAGTATAGCCGGAGACACTGAAGCTTTCTTT
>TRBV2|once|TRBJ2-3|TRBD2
CASSDRGGPTDTQYF
TGTGCCAGCAGTGACCGCGGGGGGCCCACAGATACGCAGTATTTT
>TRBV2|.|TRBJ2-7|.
CASSDRSSYEQYF
TGTGCCAGCAGTGATCGGAGCTCCTACGAGCAGTACTTC
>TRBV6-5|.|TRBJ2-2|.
CASSWSVGGELFF
TGTGCCAGCAGTTGGTCAGTAGGTGGGGAGCTGTTTTTT
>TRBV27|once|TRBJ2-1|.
CASTPTPWGEQFF
TGTGCCAGCACACCGACTCCATGGGGTGAGCAGTTCTTC
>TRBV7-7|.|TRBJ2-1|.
CASSLVPLPYNEQFF
TGTGCTAGCAGCTTAGTCCCACTACCCTACAATGAGCAGTTCTTC
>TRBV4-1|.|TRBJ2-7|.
CASSQDRGAAYEQYF
TGCGCCAGCAGCCAAGATCGCGGGGCCGCATACGAGCAGTACTTC
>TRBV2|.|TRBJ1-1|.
CATQTGNTEAFF
TGTGCCACCCAGACAGGGAACACTGAAGCTTTCTTT
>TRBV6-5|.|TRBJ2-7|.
CASSYSGFYEQYF
TGTGCCAGCAGTTATTCAGGGTTCTACGAGCAGTACTTC
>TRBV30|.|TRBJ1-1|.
CAWSILREVVNTEAFF
TGTGCCTGGAGTATCCTCAGGGAGGTAGTCAACACTGAAGCTTTCTTT
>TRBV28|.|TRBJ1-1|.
CATDRNATEAFF
TGTGCCACCGACCGGAACGCCACTGAAGCTTTCTTT
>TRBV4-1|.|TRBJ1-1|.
CASSRTLNTEAFF
TGCGCCAGCAGCCGGACATTGAACACTGAAGCTTTCTTT
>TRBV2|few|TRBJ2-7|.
CASSVFSYEQYF
TGTGCCAGCAGTGTATTCAGCTACGAGCAGTACTTC
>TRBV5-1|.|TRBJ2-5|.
CASSPTGGPQETQYF
TGCGCCAGCAGCCCTACGGGGGGCCCCCAGGAGACCCAGTACTTC
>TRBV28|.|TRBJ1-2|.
CASSSAGTPGYTF
TGTGCCAGCAGTTCGGCCGGGACTCCTGGCTACACCTTC
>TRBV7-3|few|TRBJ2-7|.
CASSLSGGNYEQYF
TGTGCCAGCAGCTTAAGTGGGGGGAACTACGAGCAGTACTTC
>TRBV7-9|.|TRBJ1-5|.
CASSFGELPQHF
TGTGCCAGCAGCTTCGGTGAGCTGCCCCAGCATTTT
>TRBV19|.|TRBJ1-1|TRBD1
CASSLTGGASEAFF
TGTGCCAGTAGTCTTACAGGGGGCGCGTCTGAAGCTTTCTTT
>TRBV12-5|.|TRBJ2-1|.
CASGLQGFNEQFF
TGTGCTAGTGGTTTGCAGGGGTTCAATGAGCAGTTCTTC
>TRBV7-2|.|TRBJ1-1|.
CASSSVAGYETTEAFF
TGTGCCAGCAGCTCGGTCGCGGGGTACGAGACCACTGAAGCTTTCTTT
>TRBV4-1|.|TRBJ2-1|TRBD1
CASSQDLPRDRYDHEQFF
TGCGCCAGCAGCCAAGATCTTCCTCGGGACAGGTACGATCATGAGCAGTTCTTC
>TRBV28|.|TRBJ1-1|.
CASRSGGGNTEAFF
TGTGCCAGCAGGAGCGGCGGGGGGAACACTGAAGCTTTCTTT
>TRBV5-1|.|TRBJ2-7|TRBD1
CASSLGQGMMYEQYF
TGCGCCAGCAGCTTGGGACAGGGGATGATGTACGAGCAGTACTTC
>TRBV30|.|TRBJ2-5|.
CAWIFGSRGETQYF
TGTGCCTGGATCTTTGGCTCCCGAGGGGAGACCCAGTACTTC
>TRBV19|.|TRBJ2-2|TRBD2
CASSMGGGFTGELFF
TGTGCCAGTAGTATGGGGGGGGGTTTTACCGGGGAGCTGTTTTTT
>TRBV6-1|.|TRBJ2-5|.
CASSEDAAGWYQETQYF
TGTGCCAGCAGTGAAGATGCCGCAGGATGGTACCAAGAGACCCAGTACTTC
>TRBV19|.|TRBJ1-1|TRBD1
CASSILNHRGLNTEAFF
TGTGCCAGTAGTATCCTCAATCACAGGGGCTTGAACACTGAAGCTTTCTTT